The source of this T cell receptor (beta chain) is a study of vaccination and CD4 T cells after COVID-19. Overall study context: The stimulus for the cells was overlapping spike peptides derived from SARS-CoV-2, HCoV-NL63, HCoV-OC43 and HCoV-229E.

General observations from the study: Recorded median SARS-CoV-2-reactive clonotype numbers increased from about 20 to 38 without reaching significance.

This clonotype was seen once. The antigen remains unidentified. Treatment in this sample: approximately nine-day PBMC culture with coronavirus spike peptide pools or control peptides (ViraFEST assay). PCR positivity was dated March to December 2020, before US Alpha, Beta and Delta variants. Cultured CD4+ T cell DNA underwent sequencing with the Oncomine TCR Beta short-read assay. TCRdb called the PCR reads again in MiXCR, with one record for every CDR3 protein. In the table there are around 10,000 distinct CDR3 sequences, 73% of which are singletons. V lost 5 bases to trimming and J lost 2 bases, with 16 bases between them. Germline values: CDR1 SGHTA, CDR2 FQGNSA. This CDR3 contains 15 residues.

The gene calls are TRBV7-2 and TRBJ2-7; D assignment may be TRBD1 or TRBD2 (5 bases each). Sequencing was performed on CD4+ T cells from blood, cultured in vitro. The sequence derives from a human donor who had recovered from COVID-19. The CDR3 DNA follows: TGTGCCAGCAGCCCCACCCCACGGGGCGCCTACGAGCAGTACTTC. Translating gives CASSPTPRGAYEQYF.